This T cell receptor (beta chain) was documented in a study of blood T cell repertoires in COVID-19. Study in general: The United States, Italy and Spain were the sources of the acute and convalescent COVID-19 samples.

Some clones are missing from TCRdb's copy, which holds only in-frame ones; the method was immunoSEQ multiplex PCR. The sample contains some 230,000 clones, just under 85% of which appear only once. Allocation to cohorts depended on clinical history reported by the participants. This CDR3 contains 15 residues. V lost 0 bases to trimming and J lost 6 bases, with 14 bases between them. Germline CDR1 reads ENHRY; CDR2 reads SYGVKD. Sequenced input: PBMCs or T cells enriched from blood (not recorded which). The clonotype was recovered from a middle-aged woman with acute COVID-19. This chain connects TRBV10-3 to TRBJ1-2, with D unclear. CDR3 nucleotides: TGTGCCATCAGTGAGTCGACATTTTTCTCCGATGGCTACACCTTC. As protein: CAISESTFFSDGYTF.